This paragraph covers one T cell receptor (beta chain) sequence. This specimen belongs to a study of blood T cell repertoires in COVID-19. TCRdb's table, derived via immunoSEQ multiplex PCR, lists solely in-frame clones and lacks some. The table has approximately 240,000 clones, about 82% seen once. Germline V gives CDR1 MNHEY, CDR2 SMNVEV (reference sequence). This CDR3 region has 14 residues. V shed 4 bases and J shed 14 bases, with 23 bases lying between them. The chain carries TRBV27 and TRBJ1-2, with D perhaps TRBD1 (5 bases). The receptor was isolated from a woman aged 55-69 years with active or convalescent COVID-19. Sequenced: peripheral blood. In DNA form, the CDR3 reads TGTGCCAGCAGTTCGCCCATCTCGGACCGGGGGTGGACCTTC. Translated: CASSSPISDRGWTF.